A single sample is the source of the 5 T cell receptor beta chains below, sequenced in a study of control samples from healthy donors and cancer patients. Profiling relied on immunoSEQ multiplex PCR, and the TCRdb table lists in-frame clones only, not all of them. The sample has around 150,000 clones; about 90% are singletons. The sample taken for sequencing was blood. The receptor set was obtained from a man aged 30 to 39 in good health.

In DNA, the CDR3 is TGTGCCAGCAGCGTAGGTGGGACAGCAAATGGCTACACCTTC. Protein product: CASSVGGTANGYTF. The V and J genes are TRBV9 and TRBJ1-2, with 7 nucleotides matching TRBD1. J was trimmed by 6 bases and V by 0 bases; bases with no gene match: 5. The CDR3 extends over 14 amino acids. Per the germline V gene, CDR1 is SGDLS and CDR2 is YYNGEE.

The count of this clone is one. CDR3 nucleotide sequence: TGTGCCAGCAGCTTAAGGGTTCTGCACGAGCAGTACTTC. Amino acid sequence: CASSLRVLHEQYF. The chain has TRBV7-2 and TRBJ2-7; no firm D call. The V gene lost 2 bases and the J gene lost 5 bases, with 10 bases spanning the gap. This CDR3 is 13 amino acids long. CDR1 is SGHTA and CDR2 is FQGNSA in the germline V gene.

This rearrangement joins TRBV18 to TRBJ1-6, with D perhaps TRBD1 (5 bases). The CDR3 sequence is 14 residues long. Trimming removed 6 bases from V and 10 bases from J, with 16 bases in between. Germline CDR1 is KGHSH and CDR2 is LQKENI. The DNA for the CDR3 is TGTGCCAGCTCGGGAGGGGATGGTAAATCACCCCTCCACTTT. Translation gives CASSGGDGKSPLHF.

CDR3 nucleotide sequence: TGTGCCAGCAGTCCACACCTTAGCAATCAGCCCCAGCATTTT. Its protein product is CASSPHLSNQPQHF. V gene TRBV28 combines with J gene TRBJ1-5, with D unclear. Germline CDR1 and CDR2: MDHEN and SYDVKM. This CDR3 comprises 14 residues. Trimming cost V 5 bases and J 0 bases, with 8 bases left between them.

V usage is TRBV30 and J usage is TRBJ2-1; perhaps D is TRBD1 or TRBD2 (5 bases each). CDR1 and CDR2 from the germline V gene are GTSNPN and SVGIG (reference sequence). CDR3 length: 16 amino acids. V lost 1 base and J 11 bases, leaving 24 bases between the germline ends. CDR3 sequence reads: CAWSGPPRVSGAQQFF. The DNA for the CDR3 is TGTGCCTGGAGTGGACCGCCGAGGGTATCCGGGGCCCAGCAGTTCTTC.